These 6 T cell receptor beta chains came from one sample sequenced in a study of CD8 T cells in Susac syndrome. An input of about 0.5 to 1 ug of RNA was subjected to reverse transcription using random hexamers. A single record per CDR3 protein comes from TCRdb applying MiXCR to the immunoSEQ multiplex PCR reads. The data contain some 250,000 distinct CDR3 sequences, less than 96% of them seen just once; the ten biggest clones take up 0.1%. The sample consisted of CD4+ T cells from PBMCs. The receptors were gathered from a human donor with Susac syndrome.

This sequence joins TRBV7-6 and TRBJ2-7; 9 bases line up with TRBD2. CDR1 is SGHVS and CDR2 is FNYEAQ in the germline V gene. The junction had 14 bases not matched to a gene; V was cut back by 3 bases and J by 2 bases. There are 18 residues in the CDR3. The CDR3 nucleotides are TGTGCCAGCAGCTTCGGGACGGGAGGGAAGCGGGAGGCCTACGAGCAGTACTTC. The encoded protein is CASSFGTGGKREAYEQYF.

The genes are TRBV9 and TRBJ1-2, with D perhaps TRBD1 (6 bases). Germline lookup yields CDR1 SGDLS and CDR2 YYNGEE. Trimming removed 4 bases from V and 4 bases from J, with 17 bases in between. The CDR3 runs 15 residues. CDR3 in DNA: TGTGCCAGCAGCCCTACCATTGGGGGGCCCTATGGCTACACCTTC. Protein product: CASSPTIGGPYGYTF.

This clonotype occurred once. The chain has TRBV6-6 and TRBJ1-2; maybe TRBD1 (5 bases). CDR3 size: 14 residues. V was shortened by 7 bases and J by 4 bases, with 16 bases between the two germline ends. The germline V gene has CDR1 MNHNY and CDR2 SVGAGI (reference sequence). Here the CDR3 DNA reads TGTGCCAGCACCTACGGGGCAGGAACCTATGGCTACACCTTC. As protein: CASTYGAGTYGYTF.

The J gene is TRBJ2-3, the V gene TRBV15, with 7 positions matching TRBD1. This CDR3 is 16 amino acids long. Trimming removed 3 bases from V and 0 bases from J; junction bases left unmatched: 6. Germline V gives CDR1 LNHNV, CDR2 YYDKDF (reference sequence). The CDR3 region has the DNA TGTGCCACCAGCAGTGGACAGGCGACTAGCACAGATACGCAGTATTTT. This sequence encodes CATSSGQATSTDTQYF.

The rearrangement uses TRBV6-1 and TRBJ1-3, with a possible D match to TRBD1 (5 bases). Trimming stripped 5 bases from V and 0 bases from J, with 17 bases between. Germline V gene data show CDR1 as MNHNS and CDR2 as SASEGT. The CDR3 extends over 17 amino acids. The CDR3 DNA sequence: TGTGCCAGCAGTCCCCGGGACGTCGATAGCTCTGGAAACACCATATATTTT. It specifies CASSPRDVDSSGNTIYF.

The CDR3 coding sequence is TGTGCCAGCAGCGTAGCTACGGGGACTAGCGGGAGCGGTGAGCAGTTCTTC. It is translated as CASSVATGTSGSGEQFF. V is TRBV9 and J is TRBJ2-1; 14 positions match TRBD2. The junction had 8 bases not matched to a gene; V was cut back by 0 bases and J by 9 bases. This CDR3 region has 17 residues. Germline CDR1 SGDLS, CDR2 YYNGEE.